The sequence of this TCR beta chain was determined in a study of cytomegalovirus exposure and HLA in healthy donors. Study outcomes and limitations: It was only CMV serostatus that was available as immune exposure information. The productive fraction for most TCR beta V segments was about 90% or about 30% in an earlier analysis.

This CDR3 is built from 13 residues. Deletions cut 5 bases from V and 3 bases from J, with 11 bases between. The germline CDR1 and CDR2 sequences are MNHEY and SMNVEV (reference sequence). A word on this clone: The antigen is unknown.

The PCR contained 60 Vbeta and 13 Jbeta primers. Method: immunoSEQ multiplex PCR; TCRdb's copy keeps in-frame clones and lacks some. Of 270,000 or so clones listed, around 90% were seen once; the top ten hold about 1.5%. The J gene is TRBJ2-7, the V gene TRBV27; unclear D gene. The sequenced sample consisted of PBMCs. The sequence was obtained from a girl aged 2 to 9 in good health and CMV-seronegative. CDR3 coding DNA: TGTGCCAGCAGTGCACGACACCACTACGAGCAGTACTTC. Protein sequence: CASSARHHYEQYF.